Presented here are 25 T cell receptor beta chains from one specimen sequenced in a study of identifying expanded T cells in peripheral blood. The protocol was immunoSEQ multiplex PCR, while the TCRdb copy is restricted to in-frame clones and leaves out a portion. This table has under 130,000 clones, 75% to 90% appearing once. Sequencing used blood. The receptor source for this set is a person between 18 and 75 years old in good health.

The rearrangement joins TRBV5-6 to TRBJ2-5; D not certain. Trimming took off 4 bases at V and 0 bases at J, with 13 bases between the two ends. The CDR3 extends over 15 amino acids. Germline V gene lookup returns CDR1 SGHDT and CDR2 YYEEEE. The CDR3 coding sequence is TGTGCCAGCAGCGCGCTACCGTCGGACCAAGAGACCCAGTACTTC. Translation gives CASSALPSDQETQYF.

The chain links TRBV29-1 to TRBJ2-3, with a tentative D call TRBD1 (6 bases). The CDR3 spans 13 residues. Germline CDR1 and CDR2: SQVTM and ANQGSEA. V lost 5 bases, J lost 2 bases, and 11 bases lay in between. The CDR3 spells CSVYGQTTDTQYF. In nucleotides, the CDR3 is TGCAGCGTTTATGGACAGACCACAGATACGCAGTATTTT.

The CDR3 bases are TGTGCCAGCAGTTCATCGTGGACGGCAAGCTCCTACAATGAGCAGTTCTTC. Translation gives CASSSSWTASSYNEQFF. This chain connects TRBV27 to TRBJ2-1; the D is unclear. The CDR3 runs 17 residues. Germline CDR1 MNHEY, CDR2 SMNVEV (reference sequence). V was cut by 4 bases and J by 0 bases, with 16 bases left in between.

The chain employs TRBV4-1 and TRBJ1-3; D is perhaps TRBD1 (6 bases). CDR3 length equals 17 residues. Germline CDR1 reads MGHRA; CDR2 reads YSYEKL. V lost 0 bases and J lost 1, with 13 bases in between. CDR3 sequence (DNA): TGCGCCAGCAGCCAAGAGAGGACAGATCTTTCTGGAAACACCATATATTTT. This codes for CASSQERTDLSGNTIYF.

J is TRBJ2-3 and V is TRBV11-3; D is possibly TRBD2 (7 bases). V dropped 5 bases and J dropped 6 bases, with 15 bases sitting between them. The CDR3 runs to 14 residues. Germline V gene data show CDR1 as SGHNT and CDR2 as YENEEA. CDR3 region: CASSPAGAGDTQYF. CDR3 DNA sequence: TGTGCCAGCAGCCCGGCGGGGGCGGGGGATACGCAGTATTTT.

This clone was counted once. This sequence joins TRBV4-3 and TRBJ2-5, with D possibly TRBD1 on 5 matching bases. This CDR3 contains 15 residues. V was clipped by 4 bases and J by 5 bases, with 17 bases between them. Germline CDR1 LGHNA, CDR2 YSLEER. CDR3 DNA sequence: TGCGCCAGCAGCCGTCAAAGAGGCAGGGCGGAGACCCAGTACTTC. As protein: CASSRQRGRAETQYF.

The J gene is TRBJ2-7, the V gene TRBV7-6, with D unresolved. CDR1 is SGHVS and CDR2 is FNYEAQ in the germline V gene. V was cut by 5 bases and J by 1 base, with 12 bases left in between. The CDR3 has 14 residues. CDR3 region: CASSPRRHSYEQYF. The CDR3 DNA reads TGTGCCAGCAGCCCCCGACGACATTCCTACGAGCAGTACTTC.

V gene TRBV27 combines with J gene TRBJ1-2; TRBD1 is a possible D gene (5 bases). The germline CDR1 and CDR2 sequences are MNHEY and SMNVEV (reference sequence). There are 13 residues in the CDR3. V shed 4 bases and J shed 4 bases, with 10 bases lying between them. The CDR3 nucleotides read TGTGCCAGCAGTTGGGGGGGATCCTATGGCTACACCTTC. Translating gives CASSWGGSYGYTF.

CDR3 protein: CSVVGGEETQYF. DNA of the CDR3: TGCAGCGTTGTGGGGGGAGAAGAGACCCAGTACTTC. The V gene is TRBV29-1, the J gene TRBJ2-5; maybe TRBD2 (6 bases). V was shortened by 4 bases and J by 3 bases, with 9 bases between the two germline ends. Per germline, CDR1 SQVTM and CDR2 ANQGSEA. This CDR3 spans 12 amino acids.

The chain recombines TRBV19 with TRBJ2-1, with 8 bases identical to TRBD2. Trimming removed 6 bases from V and 7 bases from J; junction bases left unmatched: 11. Germline V gene lookup returns CDR1 LNHDA and CDR2 SQIVND (reference sequence). This CDR3 has 15 amino acids. The CDR3 loop reads CASRKGGGYRNEQFF. CDR3 nucleotides: TGTGCCAGTAGAAAGGGCGGGGGGTACAGGAATGAGCAGTTCTTC. The complete variable domain, with remaining parts taken from reference TRBV19 and TRBJ2-1, reads DGGITQSPKYLFRKEGQNVTLSCEQNLNHDAMYWYRQDPGQGLRLIYYSQIVNDFQKGDIAEGYSVSREKKESFPLTVTSAQKNPTAFYLCASRKGGGYRNEQFFGPGTRLTVL.

The genes are TRBV11-3 and TRBJ2-2; no clear D. V gave up 3 bases and J gave up 6 bases, with 8 bases separating them. The CDR3 has 13 amino acids. Germline V lookup: CDR1 SGHNT, CDR2 YENEEA. The CDR3 loop reads CASSLFRSGELFF. In DNA form, the CDR3 reads TGTGCCAGCAGCTTGTTTAGGTCCGGGGAGCTGTTTTTT.

The chain combines TRBV7-9 with TRBJ2-7; D gene unclear. This CDR3 has 14 residues. V was pared by 4 bases and J by 4 bases, with 14 bases between. Germline V gene sequence: CDR1 SEHNR, CDR2 FQNEAQ (reference sequence). The DNA of the CDR3 is TGTGCCAGCAGCTACTCGGGTAATAAGTACGAGCAGTACTTC. This sequence encodes CASSYSGNKYEQYF. The whole variable domain, filled in from reference TRBV7-9 and TRBJ2-7, reads DTGVSQNPRHKITKRGQNVTFRCDPISEHNRLYWYRQTLGQGPEFLTYFQNEAQLEKSRLLSDRFSAERPKGSFSTLEIQRTEQGDSAMYLCASSYSGNKYEQYFGPGTRLTVT.

This chain links TRBV5-1 with TRBJ2-7, with 8 bases lining up with TRBD2. The J segment lost 5 bases and the V segment lost 5 bases, leaving 12 bases of the junction unmatched. The CDR3 has 15 residues. The germline V gene has CDR1 SGHRS and CDR2 YFSETQ. CDR3 amino acids: CASSFQHGGVNEQYF. The DNA for the CDR3 is TGCGCCAGCAGTTTTCAACACGGGGGGGTAAACGAGCAGTACTTC.

This chain connects TRBV5-1 to TRBJ1-5; no clear D gene. The V and J ends lost 2 bases and 5 bases respectively, with 8 bases between them. The germline CDR1 and CDR2 sequences are SGHRS and YFSETQ. The CDR3 covers 13 residues. The CDR3, as DNA: TGCGCCAGCAGCTTTGATACAGATCAGCCCCAGCATTTT. Residues: CASSFDTDQPQHF.

This clone has only a few counts. V is TRBV7-9 and J is TRBJ1-4; no clear D. This CDR3 has 15 residues. CDR1 is SEHNR and CDR2 is FQNEAQ in the germline V gene (reference sequence). Trimming left V 5 bases short and J 6 bases short, with 16 bases between. CDR3 in DNA: TGTGCCAGCAGCCCACCAGTACTCGGGGATGAAAAACTGTTTTTT. It translates to CASSPPVLGDEKLFF.

The chain employs TRBV15 and TRBJ1-2; the D is unclear. V lost 2 bases, J lost 7 bases, and 14 bases lay in between. From germline, CDR1 is LNHNV and CDR2 YYDKDF (reference sequence). The CDR3 runs 14 residues. In DNA, the CDR3 is TGTGCCACCAGCAGAAGGCTCCTAAGAGGTGGCTACACCTTC. This codes for CATSRRLLRGGYTF. Combining the CDR3 with reference TRBV15 and TRBJ1-2 gives the whole variable domain DAMVIQNPRYQVTQFGKPVTLSCSQTLNHNVMYWYQQKSSQAPKLLFHYYDKDFNNEADTPDNFQSRRPNTSFCFLDIRSPGLGDTAMYLCATSRRLLRGGYTFGSGTRLTVV.

This chain connects TRBV5-8 to TRBJ1-1; D uncertain. Germline CDR1 is SGHTS and CDR2 is YDEGEE. The V end lost 3 bases, the J end lost 1 base, and 10 bases lay between the germline ends. The CDR3 has 14 residues. This CDR3 is CASSYSSGNTEAFF. The CDR3 nucleotides read TGTGCCAGCAGCTATTCCTCAGGGAACACTGAAGCTTTCTTT.

CDR3 sequence: CASSVRGPPYGYTF. CDR3 DNA: TGTGCCAGCAGCGTCAGGGGGCCACCCTATGGCTACACCTTC. V and J are TRBV11-2 and TRBJ1-2, with TRBD1 matching 8 bases. V lost 5 bases, J lost 4 bases, and 6 bases stayed unmatched. Germline V lookup: CDR1 SGHAT, CDR2 FQNNGV. The CDR3 is made up of 14 amino acids.

The V call is TRBV10-3, the J call TRBJ1-1; 9 nucleotides align to TRBD1. Germline V CDR1 and CDR2: ENHRY, SYGVKD. V lost 3 bases, J lost 4 bases, and 21 bases stayed unmatched. The CDR3 runs 20 residues. This CDR3 reads CAISDHPPITGGARSTEAFF. For the CDR3, the DNA is TGTGCCATCAGTGACCACCCCCCCATAACAGGGGGCGCACGGTCCACTGAAGCTTTCTTT.

This clone appeared a single time. The genes are TRBV6-5 and TRBJ2-5; D is perhaps TRBD1 or TRBD2 (5 bases each). Germline assignment: CDR1 MNHEY and CDR2 SVGAGI. The CDR3 runs to 14 residues. Deletions cut 6 bases from V and 2 bases from J, with 13 bases between. Here the CDR3 reads CASRAMWGQETQYF. CDR3 in DNA: TGTGCCAGCAGAGCTATGTGGGGGCAAGAGACCCAGTACTTC.

The chain joins TRBV16 to TRBJ1-4, with D possibly matching TRBD1 (5 bases). Trimming took off 0 bases at V and 8 bases at J, with 16 bases between the two ends. The CDR3 is 16 residues long. Germline CDR1 and CDR2: KGHSY and FQNENV. Here the CDR3 reads CASSQSNLGAPEKLFF. DNA of the CDR3: TGTGCCAGCAGCCAATCCAATCTTGGGGCACCGGAAAAACTGTTTTTT. The entire variable domain, with the rest obtained from reference TRBV16 and TRBJ1-4, is as follows: GEEVAQTPKHLVRGEGQKAKLYCAPIKGHSYVFWYQQVLKNEFKFLISFQNENVFDETGMPKERFSAKCLPNSPCSLEIQATKLEDSAVYFCASSQSNLGAPEKLFFGSGTQLSVL.

In nucleotides, the CDR3 is TGTGCCAGCAGTTACCAAGGGAAGGGTGTACCCCTCCACTTT. This gives the protein CASSYQGKGVPLHF. The chain is built from TRBV6-5 and TRBJ1-6, with D uncertain. Germline CDR1 reads MNHEY; CDR2 reads SVGAGI. The length of the CDR3 is 14 residues. Trimming took 2 bases from V and 12 from J, leaving 14 bases between them.

A word on this clone: Other DNA sequences of this sample code for an identical CDR3. CDR3 sequence reads: CASSQAGGGALQPQHF. In nucleotides, the CDR3 is TGTGCCAGCAGCCAAGCAGGAGGGGGGGCACTGCAGCCCCAGCATTTT. The chain is built from TRBV4-2 and TRBJ1-5, with a tentative D call TRBD1 (6 bases). V shed 1 base and J shed 7 bases, with 17 bases lying between them. CDR3 length: 16 amino acids. Germline V lookup: CDR1 LGHNA, CDR2 YNFKEQ.

This chain connects TRBV19 to TRBJ2-3; TRBD2 agrees at 8 bases. The CDR3 runs 14 residues. J was trimmed by 1 base and V by 5 bases; bases with no gene match: 2. Per germline, CDR1 LNHDA and CDR2 SQIVND (reference sequence). CDR3 in amino acids: CASSPRGGTDTQYF. Written as DNA, the CDR3 is TGTGCCAGTAGTCCGCGGGGGGGCACAGATACGCAGTATTTT.

The V call is TRBV7-2, the J call TRBJ2-1; 11 bases line up with TRBD2. There are 16 residues in the CDR3. From germline, CDR1 is SGHTA and CDR2 FQGNSA. V was clipped by 8 bases and J by 7 bases; unmatched bases: 13. The CDR3 protein is CASAWGSGGASNEQFF. CDR3 coding DNA: TGTGCCAGCGCGTGGGGTAGCGGGGGGGCTTCAAATGAGCAGTTCTTC. Together with reference TRBV7-2 and TRBJ2-1, the CDR3 gives the full variable domain: GAGVSQSPSNKVTEKGKDVELRCDPISGHTALYWYRQSLGQGLEFLIYFQGNSAPDKSGLPSDRFSAERTGGSVSTLTIQRTQQEDSAVYLCASAWGSGGASNEQFFGPGTRLTVL.